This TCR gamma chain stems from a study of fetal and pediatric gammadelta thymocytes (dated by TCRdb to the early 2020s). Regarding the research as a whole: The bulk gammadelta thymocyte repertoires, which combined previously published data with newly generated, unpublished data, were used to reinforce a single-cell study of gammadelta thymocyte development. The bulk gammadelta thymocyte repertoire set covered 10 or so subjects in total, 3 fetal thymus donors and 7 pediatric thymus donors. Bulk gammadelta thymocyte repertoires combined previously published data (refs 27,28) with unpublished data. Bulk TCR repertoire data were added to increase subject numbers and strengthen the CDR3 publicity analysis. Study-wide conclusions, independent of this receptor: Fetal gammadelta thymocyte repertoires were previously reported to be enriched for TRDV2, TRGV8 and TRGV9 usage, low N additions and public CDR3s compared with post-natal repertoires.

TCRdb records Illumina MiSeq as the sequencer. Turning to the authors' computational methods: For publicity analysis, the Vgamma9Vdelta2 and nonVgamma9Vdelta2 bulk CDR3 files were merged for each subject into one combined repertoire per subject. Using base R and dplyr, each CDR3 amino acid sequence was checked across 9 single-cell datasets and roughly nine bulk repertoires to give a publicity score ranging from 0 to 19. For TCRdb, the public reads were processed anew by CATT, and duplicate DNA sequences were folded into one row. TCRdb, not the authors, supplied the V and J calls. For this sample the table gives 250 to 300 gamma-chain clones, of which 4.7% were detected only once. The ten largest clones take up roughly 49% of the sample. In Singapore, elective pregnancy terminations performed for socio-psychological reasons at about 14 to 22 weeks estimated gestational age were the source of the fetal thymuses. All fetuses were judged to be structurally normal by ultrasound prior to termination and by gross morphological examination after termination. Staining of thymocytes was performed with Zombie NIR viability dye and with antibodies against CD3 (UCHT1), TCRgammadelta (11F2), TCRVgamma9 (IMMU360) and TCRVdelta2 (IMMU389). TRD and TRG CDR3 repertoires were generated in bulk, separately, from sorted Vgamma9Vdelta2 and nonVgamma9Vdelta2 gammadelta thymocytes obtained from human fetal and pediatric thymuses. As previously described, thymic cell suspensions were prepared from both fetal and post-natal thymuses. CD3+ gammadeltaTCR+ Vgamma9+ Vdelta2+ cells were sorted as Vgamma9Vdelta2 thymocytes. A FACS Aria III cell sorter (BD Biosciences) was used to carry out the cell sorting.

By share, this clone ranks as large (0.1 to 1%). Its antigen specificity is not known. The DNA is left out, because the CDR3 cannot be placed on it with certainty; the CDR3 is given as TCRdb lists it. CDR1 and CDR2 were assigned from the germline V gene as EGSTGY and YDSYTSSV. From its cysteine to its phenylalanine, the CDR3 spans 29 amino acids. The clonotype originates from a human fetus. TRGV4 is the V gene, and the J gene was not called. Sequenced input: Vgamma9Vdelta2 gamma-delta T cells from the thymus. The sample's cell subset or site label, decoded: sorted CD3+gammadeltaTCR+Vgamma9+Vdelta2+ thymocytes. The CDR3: CATRIIIRNSLAVEQHWLSQVSIGRIQHF.